Listed below are T cell receptor beta chains from one sample, sequenced in a study of breast tumors, draining lymph nodes, adjacent tissues. One entry per CDR3 protein results from TCRdb running MiXCR on the multiplex PCR reads. The sample records fewer than 200,000 distinct CDR3 sequences, approximately 30% being singletons. Sequenced material: axillary lymph node tissue. Every receptor here comes from a female donor with breast cancer. Some clones in this sample may be carry-over from other donors' samples. Each CDR3 is given with its conserved first and last residue. D genes are given only for firm matches. Part of the rows lack a size; the others show once, few, many or a class for expanded clones.

TRBD1 TRBJ2-1 many TRBV11-3 TGTGCCAGCAGCTCCCGGACAGGGACTGAGCAGTTCTTC CASSSRTGTEQFF
NA TRBJ1-4 NA TRBV12-5 TGTGCTAGTGGTCCTGGGGGCGGTAATGAAAAACTGTTTTTT CASGPGGGNEKLFF
TRBD2 TRBJ2-3 many TRBV12-3/TRBV12-4 TGTGCCAGCAGTTCCCTACAACTCCTAGCGGGGGGGACCCCCGCGACGCAGTATTTT CASSSLQLLAGGTPATQYF
TRBD1 TRBJ1-4 many TRBV7-2 TGTGCCAGCAGCTTAGATCCAGGGGGCAATGAAAAACTGTTTTTT CASSLDPGGNEKLFF
NA TRBJ2-7 many TRBV5-6 TGTGCCAGCAGCTTGGATGACTACGAGCAGTACTTC CASSLDDYEQYF
NA TRBJ1-5 once TRBV15 TGTGCCACCAACAGGGTCCGGGGAAATCAACCCCAGCATTTT CATNRVRGNQPQHF
NA TRBJ1-4 many TRBV3-1 TGTGCCAGCAGCCCTGGGGAGGGAGGAGAAAAACTGTTTTTT CASSPGEGGEKLFF
NA TRBJ1-4 many TRBV5-6 TGTGCCAGCAGCTGGGGACCGACGCCGGTCGAAAAACTGTTTTTT CASSWGPTPVEKLFF
TRBD2 TRBJ2-1 few TRBV9 TGTGCCAGCAGCGTAGCGGGGGGGGAGGGAGGGTATGGCGATGAGCAGTTCTTC CASSVAGGEGGYGDEQFF
TRBD1 TRBJ1-4 many TRBV27 TGTGCCAGCAGTAATCGGACAGGGCCTACTGAAAAACTGTTTTTT CASSNRTGPTEKLFF
TRBD1 TRBJ2-3 many TRBV6-2/TRBV6-3 TGTGCCAGCAGCCCGGGACAGGGGGAAGATACGCAGTATTTT CASSPGQGEDTQYF
NA TRBJ2-3 many TRBV11-2 TGTGCCAGCAGCTTAGCCGCTGACAGCCCAATTGGGGGGCAGTATTTT CASSLAADSPIGGQYF
NA TRBJ2-2 many TRBV19 TGTGCCAGTCTCCCTTCTGAGACAGTGAACACCGGGGAGCTGTTTTTT CASLPSETVNTGELFF
NA TRBJ1-5 many TRBV20-1 TGCAGTGCTCACGGGACTTTTGGAGGTGGCAATCAGCCCCAGCATTTT CSAHGTFGGGNQPQHF
NA TRBJ1-3 many TRBV5-1 TGCGCCAGCAGCTTGGCCGGGCAGAACTCTGGAAACACCATATATTTT CASSLAGQNSGNTIYF
NA TRBJ1-5 NA TRBV12-3/TRBV12-4 TGTGCCAGCAATTTTGTGGGCAGGAATCAGCCCCAGCGTTTT CASNFVGRNQPQRF
NA TRBJ1-5 many TRBV19 TGTGCCAGTAGTATTATGGGAATCCCAAATCAACCCCAGCATTTT CASSIMGIPNQPQHF
NA TRBJ2-2 many TRBV7-8 TGTGCCAGCAGCTTAACAACCGGGGAGCTGTTTTTT CASSLTTGELFF
NA TRBJ2-1 many TRBV7-2 TGTGCCAGCAGCTTAGGTAGGGCAGGGAGCGGTGAGCAGTTCTTC CASSLGRAGSGEQFF
NA TRBJ2-1 NA TRBV28 TGTGCCAGCAGCCCCGGGACCCTTGAGCAGTTCTTC CASSPGTLEQFF